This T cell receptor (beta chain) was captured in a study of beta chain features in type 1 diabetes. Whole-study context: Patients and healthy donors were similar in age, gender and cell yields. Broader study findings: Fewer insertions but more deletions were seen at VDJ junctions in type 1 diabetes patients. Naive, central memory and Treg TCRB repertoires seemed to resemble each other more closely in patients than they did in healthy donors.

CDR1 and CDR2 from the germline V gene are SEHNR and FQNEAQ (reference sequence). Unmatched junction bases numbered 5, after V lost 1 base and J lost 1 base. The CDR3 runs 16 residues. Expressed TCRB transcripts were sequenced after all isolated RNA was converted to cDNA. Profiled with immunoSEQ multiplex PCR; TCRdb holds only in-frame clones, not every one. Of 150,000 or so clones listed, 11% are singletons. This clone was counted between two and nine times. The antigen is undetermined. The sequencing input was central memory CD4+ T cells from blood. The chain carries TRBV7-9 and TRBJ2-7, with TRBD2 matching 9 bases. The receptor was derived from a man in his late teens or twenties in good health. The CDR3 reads CASSLVETSGSYEQYF. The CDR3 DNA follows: TGTGCCAGCAGCTTAGTGGAGACTAGCGGATCCTACGAGCAGTACTTC.